The clone carrying this T cell receptor (beta chain) was detected only a few times. This record comes from a study of CD8 T cells in ankylosing spondylitis. The CDR3 runs 15 residues. Germline assignment: CDR1 SGHRS and CDR2 YFSETQ. V gave up 4 bases and J gave up 1 base; unmatched junction bases: 5. Quantitative 5'-RACE was performed with molecular barcodes, and it yielded the TCR beta libraries. Via MiXCR, TCRdb re-called the 5' RACE reads, giving one row per CDR3 protein. The profile shows 100,000 to 150,000 distinct CDR3 sequences, roughly a tenth of them singletons. This clonotype was obtained from a male donor with ankylosing spondylitis or in good health (not recorded which). The gene calls are TRBV5-1 and TRBJ1-2, with 9 bases identical to TRBD1. What was sequenced was blood, either unsorted or a sorted T cell fraction (not recorded which). The DNA for the CDR3 is TGCGCCAGCAGCCTCGGGACAGGGAATAACTATGGCTACACCTTC. It specifies CASSLGTGNNYGYTF.